In this sample, the clone carrying this TCR beta chain turned up once. Each CDR3 protein is one row after TCRdb ran MiXCR on the RT-PCR reads. The repertoire holds about 160,000 distinct CDR3 sequences, with roughly two fifths as singletons. The data belong to a study of patients and donors after allogeneic stem cell transplantation. Sequencing was performed on blood, either unsorted or a sorted T cell fraction (not recorded which). This clonotype was obtained from a human donor who was either an allogeneic HSCT recipient or a stem cell or donor lymphocyte infusion donor (not recorded which). It is not recorded whose cells these are; they may come from a transplant donor.

The CDR3 sequence is CASGGGNTIYF. In DNA, the CDR3 is TGTGCCAGCGGGGGTGGAAACACCATATATTTT. V gene TRBV6-6 combines with J gene TRBJ1-3; weak D call: TRBD1 (5 bases). This CDR3 is 11 amino acids long. Deletions cut 8 bases from V and 3 bases from J, with 5 bases between. Per germline, CDR1 MNHNY and CDR2 SVGAGI (reference sequence).